This is a list of T cell receptor beta chains from one sample in a study of CD8+ T cells in alopecia areata. Profiling relied on immunoSEQ multiplex PCR, and the TCRdb table lists in-frame clones only, not all of them. The table has 100,000 to 120,000 clones, 56% seen once; the top ten hold roughly 3.5%. This sample comprised CD4+ T cells sorted from blood, obtained at week 24, from a patient treated with tofacitinib. The receptors were gathered from a human donor with alopecia areata. CDR3s include the opening cysteine and the closing phenylalanine or tryptophan. D genes are given only for firm matches. Only some rows state a clone size, as once, few, many or a class for expanded clones.

abundance: .; v_gene: TRBV30; j_gene: TRBJ2-1; d_gene: .; CDR3nt: TGTGCCTGGAGTGCGCGATTCCCCTACAATGAGCAGTTCTTC; CDR3aa: CAWSARFPYNEQFF
abundance: .; v_gene: TRBV9; j_gene: TRBJ1-6; d_gene: .; CDR3nt: TGTGCCAGCAGCGTGGGGCAGCCCGACCCCCATTCACCCCTCCACTTT; CDR3aa: CASSVGQPDPHSPLHF
abundance: .; v_gene: TRBV29-1; j_gene: TRBJ2-7; d_gene: TRBD1; CDR3nt: TGCAGCGCAAGACAGGGACGGGACGAGCAGTACTTC; CDR3aa: CSARQGRDEQYF
abundance: .; v_gene: TRBV6-5; j_gene: TRBJ1-2; d_gene: TRBD1; CDR3nt: TGTGCCGTCGGGAGACAGGGGAGTTTTGATGGCTACACCTTC; CDR3aa: CAVGRQGSFDGYTF
abundance: .; v_gene: TRBV5-1; j_gene: TRBJ2-5; d_gene: TRBD2; CDR3nt: TGCGCCAGCAGCTTCGGGACTAGCGGGGGGGAGACCCAGTACTTC; CDR3aa: CASSFGTSGGETQYF
abundance: few; v_gene: TRBV5-1; j_gene: TRBJ2-3; d_gene: TRBD2; CDR3nt: TGCGCCAGCAGCTTCGACTCTAGCGGGGGGGCCACGGATACGCAGTATTTT; CDR3aa: CASSFDSSGGATDTQYF
abundance: few; v_gene: TRBV10-3; j_gene: TRBJ2-4; d_gene: .; CDR3nt: TGTGCCATCAGTGAGTCGAGTAGGGATATTCAGTACTTC; CDR3aa: CAISESSRDIQYF
abundance: .; v_gene: TRBV29-1; j_gene: TRBJ2-3; d_gene: .; CDR3nt: TGCAGCGTCCAACAGGGCGCCAGCCGGAGGGATACGCAGTATTTT; CDR3aa: CSVQQGASRRDTQYF
abundance: .; v_gene: TRBV6-5; j_gene: TRBJ1-2; d_gene: TRBD1; CDR3nt: TGTGCCAGCAGAAAGACAGGGGCGCAAGGCTACACCTTC; CDR3aa: CASRKTGAQGYTF
abundance: many; v_gene: TRBV7-2; j_gene: TRBJ2-1; d_gene: .; CDR3nt: TGTGCCAGCAGCTCCCCCCGGCCGGATAATGAGCAGTTCTTC; CDR3aa: CASSSPRPDNEQFF
abundance: .; v_gene: TRBV30; j_gene: TRBJ1-6; d_gene: .; CDR3nt: TGTGCCTGGAGTGAGGGGGGCGGTTCACCCCTCCACTTT; CDR3aa: CAWSEGGGSPLHF
abundance: few; v_gene: TRBV9; j_gene: TRBJ1-2; d_gene: .; CDR3nt: TGTGCCAGCAGCCAAAGTAACTATGGCTACACCTTC; CDR3aa: CASSQSNYGYTF
abundance: .; v_gene: TRBV7-9; j_gene: TRBJ1-6; d_gene: .; CDR3nt: TGTGCCAGCAGCTTCTCCTTACAGGGAAGTTCACCCCTCCACTTT; CDR3aa: CASSFSLQGSSPLHF
abundance: .; v_gene: TRBV25-1; j_gene: TRBJ1-4; d_gene: TRBD1; CDR3nt: TGTGCCAGCCGGACAGGGGGTAATGAAAAACTGTTTTTT; CDR3aa: CASRTGGNEKLFF
abundance: .; v_gene: TRBV18; j_gene: TRBJ1-3; d_gene: TRBD1; CDR3nt: TGTGCCAGCTCAACCGGGACAGTAGGCGGAAACACCATATATTTT; CDR3aa: CASSTGTVGGNTIYF
abundance: once; v_gene: TRBV7-2; j_gene: TRBJ2-4; d_gene: TRBD1; CDR3nt: TGTGCCAGCAGCCGTCCCGTAGGGGGCGGATACATTCAGTACTTC; CDR3aa: CASSRPVGGGYIQYF
abundance: .; v_gene: TRBV4-1; j_gene: TRBJ2-7; d_gene: .; CDR3nt: TGCGCCAGCAGCCAGGGGTCAGGGGGGATTTACGAGCAGTACTTC; CDR3aa: CASSQGSGGIYEQYF
abundance: .; v_gene: TRBV5-1; j_gene: TRBJ1-6; d_gene: .; CDR3nt: TGCGCCAGCAGCCCGGACAGATATTCACCCCTCCACTTT; CDR3aa: CASSPDRYSPLHF
abundance: .; v_gene: TRBV7-3; j_gene: TRBJ1-1; d_gene: .; CDR3nt: TGTGCCAGCAGCCAGGGACGTAGGAACACTGAAGCTTTCTTT; CDR3aa: CASSQGRRNTEAFF
abundance: .; v_gene: TRBV19; j_gene: TRBJ1-2; d_gene: .; CDR3nt: TGTGCCAGTAGTATAGGCCCCGGGATCGATGGCTACACCTTC; CDR3aa: CASSIGPGIDGYTF
abundance: few; v_gene: TRBV2; j_gene: TRBJ1-2; d_gene: .; CDR3nt: TGTGCCAGCAGTCCTGCAGGGGCGAGGGACTATGGCTACACCTTC; CDR3aa: CASSPAGARDYGYTF
abundance: few; v_gene: TRBV25-1; j_gene: TRBJ2-5; d_gene: TRBD1; CDR3nt: TGTGCCAGCAGTCCACGGTCAAGACAGGGTGGGCAAGAGACCCAGTACTTC; CDR3aa: CASSPRSRQGGQETQYF
abundance: .; v_gene: TRBV4-3; j_gene: TRBJ1-5; d_gene: .; CDR3nt: TGCGCCAGCAGCCAAGAAGTATCCTTTAGCAATCAGCCCCAGCATTTT; CDR3aa: CASSQEVSFSNQPQHF
abundance: .; v_gene: TRBV27; j_gene: TRBJ2-7; d_gene: .; CDR3nt: TGTGCCAGCAGAGCAGCGGCGGGTAAGCAGTACTTC; CDR3aa: CASRAAAGKQYF
abundance: few; v_gene: TRBV29-1; j_gene: TRBJ1-2; d_gene: .; CDR3nt: TGCAGCGTTGCATTCCTCTATGGCTACACCTTC; CDR3aa: CSVAFLYGYTF
abundance: .; v_gene: TRBV7-2; j_gene: TRBJ1-5; d_gene: .; CDR3nt: TGTGCCAGCAGCGGGGGGAACAACCAGCCCCAGCATTTT; CDR3aa: CASSGGNNQPQHF
abundance: .; v_gene: TRBV4-3; j_gene: TRBJ2-1; d_gene: TRBD2; CDR3nt: TGCGCCAGCAGCCATCAGGCGGGAGGGGAGCAGTTCTTC; CDR3aa: CASSHQAGGEQFF
abundance: .; v_gene: TRBV18; j_gene: TRBJ2-2; d_gene: .; CDR3nt: TGTGCCAGCTCACCACCGGGAACCGGGGAGCTGTTTTTT; CDR3aa: CASSPPGTGELFF
abundance: .; v_gene: TRBV5-4; j_gene: TRBJ2-5; d_gene: TRBD1; CDR3nt: TGTGCCAGCAGCTTTCCGGGACAGGGGCGAGAGACCCAGTACTTC; CDR3aa: CASSFPGQGRETQYF
abundance: .; v_gene: TRBV29-1; j_gene: TRBJ1-2; d_gene: .; CDR3nt: TGCAGCGTCCTTCTTGACAGGTCCAACAGGGGCTACACCTTC; CDR3aa: CSVLLDRSNRGYTF
abundance: .; v_gene: TRBV29-1; j_gene: TRBJ1-6; d_gene: .; CDR3nt: TGCAGCGTGAAGGAGGAGGGTAATTCACCCCTCCACTTT; CDR3aa: CSVKEEGNSPLHF
abundance: .; v_gene: TRBV30; j_gene: TRBJ1-1; d_gene: .; CDR3nt: TGTGCCTGGAGTGTACAACTAGAAGCTTTCTTT; CDR3aa: CAWSVQLEAFF
abundance: .; v_gene: TRBV2; j_gene: TRBJ1-5; d_gene: .; CDR3nt: TGTGCCAGCAGTGAACCGCGAGGGATCGGCAATCAGCCCCAGCATTTT; CDR3aa: CASSEPRGIGNQPQHF
abundance: few; v_gene: TRBV18; j_gene: TRBJ2-3; d_gene: TRBD2; CDR3nt: TGTGCCAGCTCCCCCGGACTAGCGGATACGCAGTATTTT; CDR3aa: CASSPGLADTQYF
abundance: .; v_gene: TRBV29-1; j_gene: TRBJ1-2; d_gene: TRBD1; CDR3nt: TGCAGCGTTGGAACAGGGGGCGGAAGTGGCTACACCTTC; CDR3aa: CSVGTGGGSGYTF
abundance: few; v_gene: TRBV2; j_gene: TRBJ2-5; d_gene: TRBD1; CDR3nt: TGTGCCAGCACAGGGGACAGGGACCGATGGGCCCAGTACTTC; CDR3aa: CASTGDRDRWAQYF
abundance: few; v_gene: TRBV2; j_gene: TRBJ1-1; d_gene: .; CDR3nt: TGTGCCAGCAGTGAGTCGGTAGGGACTGAAGCTTTCTTT; CDR3aa: CASSESVGTEAFF
abundance: .; v_gene: TRBV2; j_gene: TRBJ1-1; d_gene: .; CDR3nt: TGTGCCAGCAGTGCCCCAGACACTGAAGCTTTCTTT; CDR3aa: CASSAPDTEAFF
abundance: .; v_gene: TRBV29-1; j_gene: TRBJ2-4; d_gene: .; CDR3nt: TGCAGCGTTGACCAGTCGCAAAACATTCAGTACTTC; CDR3aa: CSVDQSQNIQYF
abundance: few; v_gene: TRBV7-2; j_gene: TRBJ2-5; d_gene: .; CDR3nt: TGTGCCAGCAGCTTATCGGTACAAGAGACCCAGTACTTC; CDR3aa: CASSLSVQETQYF
abundance: few; v_gene: TRBV5-1; j_gene: TRBJ1-5; d_gene: TRBD1; CDR3nt: TGCGCCAGCAGCTCCGGGACAGGGAAAAATCAGCCCCAGCATTTT; CDR3aa: CASSSGTGKNQPQHF
abundance: .; v_gene: TRBV30; j_gene: TRBJ2-7; d_gene: .; CDR3nt: TGTGCCTGGAGTGCCATCCTCGAGCAGTACTTC; CDR3aa: CAWSAILEQYF
abundance: few; v_gene: TRBV21-1; j_gene: TRBJ1-2; d_gene: .; CDR3nt: TGTGCCAGCCTCGTTTCGAGGGGCCGCCTTGGCTACACCTTC; CDR3aa: CASLVSRGRLGYTF
abundance: .; v_gene: TRBV6-5; j_gene: TRBJ2-3; d_gene: .; CDR3nt: TGTGCCAGCAGCTCCGGACAGTCAGATACGCAGTATTTT; CDR3aa: CASSSGQSDTQYF
abundance: .; v_gene: TRBV15; j_gene: TRBJ1-1; d_gene: .; CDR3nt: TGTGCCACCAGCAGAGACGCCTTGGTCACTGAAGCTTTCTTT; CDR3aa: CATSRDALVTEAFF
abundance: .; v_gene: TRBV18; j_gene: TRBJ2-7; d_gene: .; CDR3nt: TGTGCCAGCTCACAGGTTTACGAGCAGTACTTC; CDR3aa: CASSQVYEQYF
abundance: .; v_gene: TRBV10-3; j_gene: TRBJ1-6; d_gene: .; CDR3nt: TGTGCCATCAGTGCCGCGGACACCCGCCCGCCCCTCCACTTT; CDR3aa: CAISAADTRPPLHF
abundance: .; v_gene: TRBV25-1; j_gene: TRBJ1-1; d_gene: TRBD1; CDR3nt: TGTGCCAGCAGTGAATATGGGACAGATGAAGCTTTCTTT; CDR3aa: CASSEYGTDEAFF
abundance: .; v_gene: TRBV7-9; j_gene: TRBJ2-7; d_gene: TRBD1; CDR3nt: TGTGCCAGCAGCATCGGACAGGGATCGGGCGTGCAGTACTTC; CDR3aa: CASSIGQGSGVQYF
abundance: .; v_gene: TRBV15; j_gene: TRBJ2-7; d_gene: .; CDR3nt: TGTGCCACCAGCAGGTTCCAGGGGGGCGAGCAGTACTTC; CDR3aa: CATSRFQGGEQYF
abundance: .; v_gene: TRBV10-3; j_gene: TRBJ1-6; d_gene: .; CDR3nt: TGTGCCATCAGTGGAGGGAATTCACCCCTCCACTTT; CDR3aa: CAISGGNSPLHF
abundance: .; v_gene: TRBV7-6; j_gene: TRBJ1-1; d_gene: .; CDR3nt: TGTGCCAGCAGCTTAGGACCAGGAGCCCAGAACACTGAAGCTTTCTTT; CDR3aa: CASSLGPGAQNTEAFF
abundance: .; v_gene: TRBV29-1; j_gene: TRBJ2-7; d_gene: .; CDR3nt: TGCAGCGCCGAGGGCCAGGGCTACGAGCAGTACTTC; CDR3aa: CSAEGQGYEQYF